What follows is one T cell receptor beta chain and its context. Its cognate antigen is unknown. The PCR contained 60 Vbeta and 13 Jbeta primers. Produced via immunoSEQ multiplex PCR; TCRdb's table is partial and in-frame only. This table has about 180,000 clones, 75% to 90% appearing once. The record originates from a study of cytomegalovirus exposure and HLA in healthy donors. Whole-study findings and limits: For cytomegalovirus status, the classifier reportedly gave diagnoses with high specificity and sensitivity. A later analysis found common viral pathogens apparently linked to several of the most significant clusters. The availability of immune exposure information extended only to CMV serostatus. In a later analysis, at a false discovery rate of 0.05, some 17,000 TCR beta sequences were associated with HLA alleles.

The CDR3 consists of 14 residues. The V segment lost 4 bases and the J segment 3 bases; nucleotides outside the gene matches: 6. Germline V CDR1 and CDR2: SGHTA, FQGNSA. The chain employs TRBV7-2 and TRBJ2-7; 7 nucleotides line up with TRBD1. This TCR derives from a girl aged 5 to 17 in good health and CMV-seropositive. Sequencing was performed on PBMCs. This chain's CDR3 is CASSSQTGRYEQYF. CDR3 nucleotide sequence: TGTGCCAGCAGCTCCCAGACAGGGCGCTACGAGCAGTACTTC.